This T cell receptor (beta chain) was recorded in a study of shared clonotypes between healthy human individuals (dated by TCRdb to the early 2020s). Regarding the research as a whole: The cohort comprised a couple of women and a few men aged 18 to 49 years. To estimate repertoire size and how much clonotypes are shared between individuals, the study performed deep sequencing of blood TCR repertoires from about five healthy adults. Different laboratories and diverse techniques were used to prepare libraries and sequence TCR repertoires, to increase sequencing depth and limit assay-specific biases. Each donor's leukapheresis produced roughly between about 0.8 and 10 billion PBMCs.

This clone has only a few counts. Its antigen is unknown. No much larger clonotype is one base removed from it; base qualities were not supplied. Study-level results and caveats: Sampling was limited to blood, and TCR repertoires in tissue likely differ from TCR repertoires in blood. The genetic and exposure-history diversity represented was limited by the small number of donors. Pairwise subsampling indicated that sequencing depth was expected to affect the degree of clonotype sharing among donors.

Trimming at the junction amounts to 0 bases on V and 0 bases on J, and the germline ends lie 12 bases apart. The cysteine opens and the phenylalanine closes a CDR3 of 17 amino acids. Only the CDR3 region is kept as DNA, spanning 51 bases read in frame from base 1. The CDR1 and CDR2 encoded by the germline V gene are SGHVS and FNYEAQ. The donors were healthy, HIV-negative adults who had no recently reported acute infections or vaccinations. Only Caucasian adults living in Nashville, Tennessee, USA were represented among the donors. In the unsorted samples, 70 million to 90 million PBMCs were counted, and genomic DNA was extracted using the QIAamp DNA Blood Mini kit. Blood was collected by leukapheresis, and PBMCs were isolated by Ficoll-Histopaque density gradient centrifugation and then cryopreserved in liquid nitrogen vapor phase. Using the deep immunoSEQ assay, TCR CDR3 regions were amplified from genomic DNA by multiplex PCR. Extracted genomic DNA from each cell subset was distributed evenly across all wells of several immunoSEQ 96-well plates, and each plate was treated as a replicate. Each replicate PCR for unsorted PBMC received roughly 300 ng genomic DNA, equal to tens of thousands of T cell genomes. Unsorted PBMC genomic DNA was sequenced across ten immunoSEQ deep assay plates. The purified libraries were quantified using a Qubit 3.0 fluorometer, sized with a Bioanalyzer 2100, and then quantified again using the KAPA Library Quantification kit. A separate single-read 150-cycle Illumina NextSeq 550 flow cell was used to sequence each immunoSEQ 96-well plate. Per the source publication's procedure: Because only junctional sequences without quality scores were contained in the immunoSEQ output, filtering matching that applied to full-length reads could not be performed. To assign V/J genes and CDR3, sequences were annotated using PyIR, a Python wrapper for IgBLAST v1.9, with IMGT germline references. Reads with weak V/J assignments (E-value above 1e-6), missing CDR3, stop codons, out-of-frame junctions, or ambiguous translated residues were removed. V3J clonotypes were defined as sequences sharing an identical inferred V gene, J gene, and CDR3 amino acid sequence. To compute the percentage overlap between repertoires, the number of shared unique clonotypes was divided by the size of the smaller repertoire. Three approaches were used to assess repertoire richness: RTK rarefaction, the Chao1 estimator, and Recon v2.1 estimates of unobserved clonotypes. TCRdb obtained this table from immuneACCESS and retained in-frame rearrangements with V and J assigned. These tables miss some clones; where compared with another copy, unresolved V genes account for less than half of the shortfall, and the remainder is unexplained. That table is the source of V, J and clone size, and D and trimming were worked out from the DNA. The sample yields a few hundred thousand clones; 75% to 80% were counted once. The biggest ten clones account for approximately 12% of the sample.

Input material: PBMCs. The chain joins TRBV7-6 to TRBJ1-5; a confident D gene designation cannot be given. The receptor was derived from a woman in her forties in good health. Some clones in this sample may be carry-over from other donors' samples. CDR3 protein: CASSLARFPTSNQPQHF. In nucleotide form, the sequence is TGTGCCAGCAGCTTAGCGCGGTTCCCGACTAGCAATCAGCCCCAGCATTTT.